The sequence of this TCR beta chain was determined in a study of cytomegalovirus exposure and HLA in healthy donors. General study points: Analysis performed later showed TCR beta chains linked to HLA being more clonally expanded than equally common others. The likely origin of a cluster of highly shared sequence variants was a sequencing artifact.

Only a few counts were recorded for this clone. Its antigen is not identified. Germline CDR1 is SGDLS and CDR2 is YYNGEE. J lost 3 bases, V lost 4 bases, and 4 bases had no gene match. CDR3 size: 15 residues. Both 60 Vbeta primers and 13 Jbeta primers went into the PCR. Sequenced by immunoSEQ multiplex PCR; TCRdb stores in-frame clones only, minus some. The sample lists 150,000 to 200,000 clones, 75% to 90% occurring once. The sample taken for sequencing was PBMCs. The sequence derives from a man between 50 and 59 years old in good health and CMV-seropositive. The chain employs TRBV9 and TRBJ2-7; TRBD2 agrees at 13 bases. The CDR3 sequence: CASSPRLAGGYEQYF. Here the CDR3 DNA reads TGTGCCAGCAGCCCCCGACTAGCGGGAGGCTACGAGCAGTACTTC. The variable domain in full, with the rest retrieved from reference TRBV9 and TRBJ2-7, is DSGVTQTPKHLITATGQRVTLRCSPRSGDLSVYWYQQSLDQGLQFLIQYYNGEERAKGNILERFSAQQFPDLHSELNLSSLELGDSALYFCASSPRLAGGYEQYFGPGTRLTVT.